The 10 T cell receptor beta chains given below trace back to one sample, sequenced in a study of cytomegalovirus exposure and HLA in healthy donors. 60 Vbeta and 13 Jbeta primers were used in PCR. Method: immunoSEQ multiplex PCR; TCRdb's copy keeps in-frame clones and lacks some. The sample has under 150,000 clones; 82% are singletons. Sequencing was done on a sample of PBMCs. These receptors came from a male donor in good health and CMV-seronegative.

In this sample, this clone turned up a few times. This chain uses TRBV2 with TRBJ2-1, with 11 bases matching TRBD2. The CDR3 is 17 residues long. Germline CDR1 is SNHLY and CDR2 is FYNNEI. The V segment lost 5 bases and the J segment 4 bases; nucleotides outside the gene matches: 10. This chain's CDR3 is CASSLSSTSGIYNEQFF. In DNA, the CDR3 is TGTGCCAGCAGTCTTTCTTCGACTAGCGGGATTTACAATGAGCAGTTCTTC.

Turning to this clone: Different DNA sequences within this sample yield the same CDR3. The rearrangement links TRBV7-9 to TRBJ2-7; 10 bases match TRBD1. From germline, CDR1 is SEHNR and CDR2 FQNEAQ (reference sequence). This CDR3 contains 15 residues. Losses at the gene ends were 10 bases for V and 3 bases for J; bases not matched to a gene: 12. The CDR3 DNA is TGTGCCACTGGAAGATGGGGGGACAGGGGCTACGAGCAGTACTTC. It specifies CATGRWGDRGYEQYF. Complete variable domain (other parts from reference TRBV7-9 and TRBJ2-7): DTGVSQNPRHKITKRGQNVTFRCDPISEHNRLYWYRQTLGQGPEFLTYFQNEAQLEKSRLLSDRFSAERPKGSFSTLEIQRTEQGDSAMYLCATGRWGDRGYEQYFGPGTRLTVT.

This clone turned up a few times. The chain employs TRBV7-3 and TRBJ2-2, with D possibly being TRBD2 (5 bases). Trimming left V 2 bases short and J 6 bases short, with 7 bases between. The V gene's germline CDR1 is SGHTA and CDR2 FQGTGA. This CDR3 is 13 amino acids long. This CDR3 reads CASSLGGAGELFF. CDR3 in DNA: TGTGCCAGCAGCTTAGGAGGAGCCGGGGAGCTGTTTTTT.

The V gene is TRBV2, the J gene TRBJ2-3, with unresolved D. The CDR3 spans 12 residues. CDR1 is SNHLY and CDR2 is FYNNEI in the germline V gene. Trimming cost V 3 bases and J 4 bases, with 5 bases left between them. CDR3 DNA: TGTGCCAGCAGTGAGAGAGCAGATACGCAGTATTTT. Translated: CASSERADTQYF.

The chain joins TRBV2 to TRBJ1-1, with 9 bases identical to TRBD1. The V gene end was trimmed by 7 bases and the J gene end by 6 bases; junction bases not matched to a gene: 9. The CDR3 consists of 14 residues. Germline values: CDR1 SNHLY, CDR2 FYNNEI. The CDR3 loop reads CASTPGTGFPEAFF. The CDR3 bases are TGTGCCAGCACCCCCGGGACAGGGTTTCCTGAAGCTTTCTTT.

The chain employs TRBV4-1 and TRBJ1-1, with D perhaps matching TRBD1 (5 bases). V was pared by 1 base and J by 2 bases, with 8 bases between. CDR3 length: 14 residues. CDR1 and CDR2 from the germline V gene are MGHRA and YSYEKL. CDR3 residues: CASSQVGGNTEAFF. CDR3 nucleotide sequence: TGCGCCAGCAGCCAAGTGGGGGGTAACACTGAAGCTTTCTTT.

This chain links TRBV6-1 with TRBJ2-7; no clear D. The germline V and J ends were trimmed by 7 bases and 9 bases, with 16 bases remaining between them. The germline gives CDR1 MNHNS, CDR2 SASEGT. The CDR3 contains 12 residues. CDR3 nucleotides: TGTGCCAGCACTCAGCCCGGGTATCGGCAGTACTTC. Translation gives CASTQPGYRQYF.

The genes are TRBV7-2 and TRBJ1-1; D not certain. The CDR3 length is 12 residues. In germline, CDR1 is SGHTA, CDR2 FQGNSA. Between the trimmed V and J ends, which lost 5 bases and 1 base, there was a span of 5 bases. In nucleotides, the CDR3 is TGTGCCAGCAGCGCCGGGAACACTGAAGCTTTCTTT. Its protein is CASSAGNTEAFF.

J is TRBJ2-5 and V is TRBV6-1; 10 nucleotides align to TRBD2. With the DNA end fitting TRBJ2-7 better, the J assignment may be wrong. Germline loops: CDR1 MNHNS, CDR2 SASEGT. This CDR3 is built from 15 residues. The CDR3 sequence is CASSEVASGSYEQYF. For the CDR3, the DNA is TGTGCCAGCAGTGAAGTGGCTAGCGGGAGCTACGAGCAGTACTTC.

This clone showed up just a few times. The gene calls are TRBV4-3 and TRBJ2-7; D remains unclear. Germline loops: CDR1 LGHNA, CDR2 YSLEER. This CDR3 contains 15 residues. V was shortened by 1 base and J by 7 bases, with 17 bases between the two germline ends. The CDR3 here is CASSQAGRAKPEQYF. CDR3 sequence (DNA): TGCGCCAGCAGCCAAGCAGGCCGCGCTAAGCCGGAGCAGTACTTC.